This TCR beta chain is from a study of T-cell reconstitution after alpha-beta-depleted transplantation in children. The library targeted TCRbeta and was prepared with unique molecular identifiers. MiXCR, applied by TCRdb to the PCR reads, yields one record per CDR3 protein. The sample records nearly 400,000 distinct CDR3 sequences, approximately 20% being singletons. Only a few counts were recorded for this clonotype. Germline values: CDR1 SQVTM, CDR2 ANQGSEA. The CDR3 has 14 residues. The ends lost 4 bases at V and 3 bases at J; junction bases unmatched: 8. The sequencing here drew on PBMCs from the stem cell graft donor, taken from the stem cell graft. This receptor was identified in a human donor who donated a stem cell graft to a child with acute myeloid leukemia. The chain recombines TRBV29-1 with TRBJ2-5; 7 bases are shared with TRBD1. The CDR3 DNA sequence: TGCAGCGTTGCGGTGACAGGGATCGAAGAGACCCAGTACTTC. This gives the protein CSVAVTGIEETQYF. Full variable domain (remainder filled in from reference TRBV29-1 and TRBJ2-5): SAVISQKPSRDICQRGTSLTIQCQVDSQVTMMFWYRQQPGQSLTLIATANQGSEATYESGFVIDKFPISRPNLTFSTLTVSNMSPEDSSIYLCSVAVTGIEETQYFGPGTRLLVL.